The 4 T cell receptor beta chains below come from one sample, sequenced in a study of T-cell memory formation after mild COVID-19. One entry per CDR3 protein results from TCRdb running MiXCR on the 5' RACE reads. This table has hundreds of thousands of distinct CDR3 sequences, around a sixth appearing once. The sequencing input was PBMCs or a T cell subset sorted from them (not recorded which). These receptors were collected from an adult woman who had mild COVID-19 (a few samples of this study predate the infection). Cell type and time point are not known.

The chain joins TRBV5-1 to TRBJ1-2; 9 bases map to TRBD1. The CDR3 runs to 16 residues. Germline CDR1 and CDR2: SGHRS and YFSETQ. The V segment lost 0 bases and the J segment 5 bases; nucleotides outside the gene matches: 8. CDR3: CASSLEGQGRGYGYTF. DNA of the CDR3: TGCGCCAGCAGCTTGGAAGGACAGGGGAGAGGGTATGGCTACACCTTC.

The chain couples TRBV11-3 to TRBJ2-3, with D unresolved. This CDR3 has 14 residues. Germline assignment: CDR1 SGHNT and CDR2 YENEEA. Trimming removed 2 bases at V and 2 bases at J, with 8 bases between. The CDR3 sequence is CASSLSEITDTQYF. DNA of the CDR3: TGTGCCAGCAGCTTATCGGAAATCACAGATACGCAGTATTTT.

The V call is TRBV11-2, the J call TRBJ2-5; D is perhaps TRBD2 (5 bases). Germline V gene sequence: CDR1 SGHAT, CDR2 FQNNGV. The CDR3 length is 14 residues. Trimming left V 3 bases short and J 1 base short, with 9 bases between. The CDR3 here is CASSFADFQETQYF. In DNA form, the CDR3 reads TGTGCCAGCAGCTTCGCGGACTTCCAAGAGACCCAGTACTTC.

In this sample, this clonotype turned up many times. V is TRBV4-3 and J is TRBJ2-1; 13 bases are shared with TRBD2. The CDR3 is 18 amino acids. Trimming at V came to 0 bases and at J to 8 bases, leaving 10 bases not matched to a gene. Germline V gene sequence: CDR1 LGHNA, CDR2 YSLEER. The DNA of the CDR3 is TGCGCCAGCAGCCAAGATCATCCAGGGACTAGCGGGATCGATGAGCAGTTCTTC. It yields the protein CASSQDHPGTSGIDEQFF.